The clone carrying this T cell receptor (beta chain) was detected a few times. As handled by the study authors: Amplified reference gene primers provided the basis for estimating nucleated cell counts. The protocol was immunoSEQ multiplex PCR, while the TCRdb copy is restricted to in-frame clones and leaves out a portion. The V and J calls and the clone size are those of that table, but D and trimming were determined from the DNA. The sample includes roughly 260,000 clones, less than 85% of them seen just once. The CDR3 contains 19 residues. Per germline, CDR1 MDHEN and CDR2 SYDVKM. J lost 1 base, V lost 2 bases, and 12 bases had no gene match. The record originates from a study of blood T cell repertoires in COVID-19. Study at large: Samples taken during acute and convalescent COVID-19 were collected in the United States, Italy and Spain. PBMCs, B-cell-depleted T cells, or T cells were the source of the cDNA or gDNA that made up the material.

This clonotype was obtained from a woman older than 75 with active or convalescent COVID-19. V and J are TRBV28 and TRBJ2-4; 9 positions match TRBD1. Sequenced input: peripheral blood. CDR3 sequence: CASSLKVSGQGSAKNIQYF. The DNA for the CDR3 is TGTGCCAGCAGTTTAAAGGTTTCGGGACAGGGCTCCGCCAAAAACATTCAGTACTTC.